One sample yielded the 16 T cell receptor gamma chains listed below, sequenced in a study of γδ T cells in repeated Plasmodium falciparum infection. TCRdb reprocessed the multiplex PCR reads using CATT. The sample lists approximately 30,000 gamma-chain clones, more than 1.4% occurring once. Vgamma9/Vdelta2+ and Vdelta2-negative gammadelta T cells were flow-sorted from PBMC for bulk sequencing. The sample taken for sequencing was gamma-delta T cells from blood. The receptors were sampled from a pool of human donors (malaria-infected and uninfected, not separated).

There are many counts of this clone. A much larger clonotype is one base distant, so this may be a read error. The sample carries other DNA sequences with the same CDR3. The chain employs TRGV2 and TRGJ1 or TRGJ2. TCRdb leaves out the J gene; it was filled in here by matching the DNA to germline. Germline lookup yields CDR1 EGSNGY and CDR2 YDSYNSKV. The CDR3 runs 11 residues. V lost 0 bases to trimming and J lost 12 bases; unmatched junction nucleotides: 5. The chain's CDR3 is CATWDGPWKLF. The CDR3 coding sequence is TGTGCCACCTGGGACGGGCCCTGGAAACTCTTT.

Remarks on this clone: One base separates it from a far larger clone, so it is likely a read error. The same CDR3 also results from other DNA sequences found in this sample. The chain joins TRGV9 to TRGJP. The J gene, absent from TCRdb, was called here by matching the DNA to germline. Per the germline V gene, CDR1 is GITISATS and CDR2 is ISYDGTV (reference sequence). The CDR3 consists of 17 residues. Written as DNA, the CDR3 is TGTGCCTTGTGGGAGGTTAGCTTAGAGCTGGGCAAAAAAATCAAGGTATTT. Amino acids: CALWEVSLELGKKIKVF.

About this clone: TCRdb's protein, taken from a much larger clone, differs from this DNA's translation at residue 5, likely owing to a read error; the protein displayed comes from the DNA. The chain has TRGV9 and TRGJ1 or TRGJ2. Matching the DNA to germline supplied the J gene, which TCRdb does not give. J gave up 6 bases and V 5 bases, and 10 bases lay outside the gene matches. Germline V gives CDR1 GITISATS, CDR2 ISYDGTV (reference sequence). The length of the CDR3 is 13 residues. The CDR3 sequence: CALWVSSGYKKLF. CDR3 in DNA: TGTGCCTTGTGGGTGTCTAGTGGTTATAAGAAACTCTTT.

With regard to this clone: The protein given by TCRdb reflects a much larger clone and differs at residue 4 from this DNA's translation, likely from a read error; the protein shown is the DNA's translation. The rearrangement links TRGV9 to TRGJ1 or TRGJ2. Germline lookup yields CDR1 GITISATS and CDR2 ISYDGTV (reference sequence). This CDR3 is 11 amino acids long. CDR3 coding DNA: TGTGCCTTGCGGGATGCGTCTAAGAAACTCTTT. Amino acids: CALRDASKKLF.

This clone was picked up a small number of times. The translation of this DNA and the TCRdb protein of a much larger clone differ at residue 6, probably owing to a read error; the protein shown here is translated from the DNA. The chain uses TRGV9 and TRGJP. CDR3 size: 17 residues. With 2 bases clipped from V and 6 bases from J, the junction kept 7 bases outside the gene matches. Germline values: CDR1 GITISATS, CDR2 ISYDGTV (reference sequence). CDR3 nucleotides: TGTGCCTTGTGGGAGGCGCATGGAGAGTTGGGCAAAAAAATCAAGGTATTT. Protein sequence: CALWEAHGELGKKIKVF.

This clone was seen repeatedly, ten times or more. This may be a read error: a much more frequent sequence differs by one nucleotide. Distinct nucleotide sequences in the sample also encode this CDR3. CDR3 protein: CATWDGRYYKKLF. CDR3 bases: TGTGCCACCTGGGACGGGAGGTATTATAAGAAACTCTTT. V is TRGV2 and J is TRGJ1 or TRGJ2. From germline, CDR1 is EGSNGY and CDR2 YDSYNSKV. V lost 0 bases to trimming and J lost 4 bases; unmatched junction nucleotides: 3. The CDR3 sequence is 13 residues long.

In its sample, this clone was seen many times. It is likely a read error: a sequence one base away is far more abundant. The identical CDR3 is also encoded by other nucleotide sequences in the sample. There is no J gene call, but TRGV9 is given as the V gene. This CDR3 spans 14 amino acids. From germline, CDR1 is GITISATS and CDR2 ISYDGTV (reference sequence). The CDR3 coding sequence is TGTGCCTTGTGGGAGCCGGAGGATTATTATAAGAAACTCTTC. Translated, it gives CALWEPEDYYKKLF.

On this clone: The TCRdb protein comes from a much larger clone and disagrees with this DNA's translation at residue 3, likely due to a read error; the protein given here is derived from the DNA. The genes are TRGV8 and TRGJ1 or TRGJ2. CDR3 size: 13 residues. Germline values: CDR1 VENAVY, CDR2 YDSYNSRV. CDR3 amino acids: CAAWDASYYKKLF. In DNA, the CDR3 is TGTGCCGCCTGGGATGCGTCTTATTATAAGAAACTCTTT.

In its sample, this clone was seen a few times. TCRdb records a much larger clone's protein for this DNA, with a difference at residue 12 that likely arises from a read error; the protein given is the translation of the DNA. The J gene went uncalled, whereas the V gene is TRGV9. The CDR3 extends over 14 amino acids. CDR1 is GITISATS and CDR2 is ISYDGTV in the germline V gene (reference sequence). CDR3 coding DNA: TGTGCCTTGTGGGAGGTCCAGCCGTATTATAAGGAACTCTTT. Translating gives CALWEVQPYYKELF.

In this sample, this clone turned up many times. A far larger clone is a single base away, which makes a read error likely. Additional DNA sequences in this sample encode the identical CDR3. This rearrangement joins TRGV9 to TRGJP1. TCRdb supplies no J gene; here it was assigned by aligning the nucleotide sequence to germline. J was trimmed by 8 bases and V by 1 base; bases with no gene match: 13. Looked up from germline, CDR1 is GITISATS and CDR2 is ISYDGTV (reference sequence). CDR3 length equals 16 residues. The CDR3 is CALWEVRYGTGWFKIF. DNA of the CDR3: TGTGCCTTGTGGGAGGTCCGGTATGGCACCGGTTGGTTCAAGATATTT.

This clone was found a few times. This DNA's translation and the protein TCRdb lists, from a much larger clone, do not match at residue 11, likely due to a read error; the protein shown is translated from the DNA. The rearrangement joins TRGV9 to TRGJ1 or TRGJ2. This CDR3 spans 13 amino acids. Germline CDR1 reads GITISATS; CDR2 reads ISYDGTV (reference sequence). CDR3 amino acids: CALWEEIYYKELF. In nucleotides, the CDR3 is TGTGCCTTGTGGGAGGAGATCTATTATAAGGAACTCTTT.

This clone was observed at least ten times. Additional DNA sequences in this sample encode the identical CDR3. The genes are TRGV3 and TRGJ1 or TRGJ2. Looked up from germline, CDR1 is VTNTFY and CDR2 is YDVSTARD (reference sequence). With 0 bases clipped from V and 2 bases from J, the junction kept 4 bases outside the gene matches. There are 14 residues in the CDR3. CDR3 sequence (DNA): TGTGCCACCTGGGACAGGCGATATTATTATAAGAAACTCTTT. This encodes CATWDRRYYYKKLF.

Regarding this clone: The protein held in TCRdb is that of a much larger clone and does not match this DNA's translation at residue 3, likely because of a read error; the protein shown is translated from the DNA. The V call is TRGV3, the J call TRGJ1 or TRGJ2. TCRdb is silent on the J gene; assignment here came from matching the DNA to germline. Germline loops: CDR1 VTNTFY, CDR2 YDVSTARD (reference sequence). The CDR3 extends over 18 amino acids. The CDR3 nucleotides are TGTGCCGCCTGGGGCGACCCTTACCTCCCCACGAATTATTATAAGAAACTCTTT. This encodes CAAWGDPYLPTNYYKKLF.

This clone was counted at least ten times. A read error is possible here, since a much larger clone lies one base away. The CDR3 DNA follows: TGTGCCACCTGGGACGCGCCCCCCCGTTATTATAAGAAACTCTTT. Translating gives CATWDAPPRYYKKLF. The genes are TRGV2 and TRGJ1 or TRGJ2. The CDR3 has 15 amino acids. Germline trimming cut 2 bases from V and 3 bases from J; bases unmatched to any gene: 10. CDR1 EGSNGY and CDR2 YDSYNSKV come from the germline V gene.

Ten or more counts support this clone. A read error likely explains this, since a far larger clone differs by one base. The same CDR3 arises from other DNA sequences in this sample as well. The chain uses TRGV9 and TRGJP. Germline values: CDR1 GITISATS, CDR2 ISYDGTV (reference sequence). There are 19 residues in the CDR3. The CDR3 region is CALWEAISSSQLGKKIKVF. In DNA, the CDR3 is TGCGCCTTGTGGGAGGCCATCTCTTCCTCGCAGTTGGGCAAAAAAATCAAGGTATTT.

This clone was seen at least ten times. This DNA translates differently at residue 6 from the TCRdb protein, which is that of a much larger clone; a read error is likely, and the protein shown is the DNA's own translation. This sequence joins TRGV9 and TRGJ1 or TRGJ2. CDR1 GITISATS and CDR2 ISYDGTV come from the germline V gene (reference sequence). Losses at the gene ends were 2 bases for V and 8 bases for J; bases not matched to a gene: 6. The CDR3 covers 12 residues. For the CDR3, the DNA is TGTGCCTTGTGGGAGGAGCCTCATAAGAAACTCTTT. It specifies CALWEEPHKKLF.